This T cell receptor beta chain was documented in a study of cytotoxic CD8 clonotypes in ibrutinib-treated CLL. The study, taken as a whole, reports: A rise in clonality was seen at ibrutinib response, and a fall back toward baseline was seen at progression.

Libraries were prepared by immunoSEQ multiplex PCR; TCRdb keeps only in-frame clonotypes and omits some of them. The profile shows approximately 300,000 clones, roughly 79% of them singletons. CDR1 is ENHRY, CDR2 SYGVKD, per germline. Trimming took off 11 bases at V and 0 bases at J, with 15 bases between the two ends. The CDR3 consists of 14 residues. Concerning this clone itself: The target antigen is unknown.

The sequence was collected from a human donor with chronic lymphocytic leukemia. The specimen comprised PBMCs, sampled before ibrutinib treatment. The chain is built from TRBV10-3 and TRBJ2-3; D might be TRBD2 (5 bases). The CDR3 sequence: CAAKSGTSTDTQYF. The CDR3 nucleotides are TGTGCCGCAAAAAGCGGAACTAGCACAGATACGCAGTATTTT.